This TCR beta chain originates from a study of blood T cells in healthy people across ages. The CDR3 length is 15 residues. After removal of 2 bases from V and 5 bases from J, the junction contained 8 bases not matched to a gene. The germline V gene encodes CDR1 KGHSH and CDR2 LQKENI. This clonotype was counted only a few times. Alongside a J-beta primer mix, a sample-barcoded 5' primer served in a second PCR lasting roughly 6 to 12 cycles. One entry per CDR3 protein results from TCRdb running MiXCR on the 5' RACE reads. The sample comprises about 970,000 distinct CDR3 sequences, roughly half of which are singletons, and over 20% rests with the top ten.

The source of this sequence is a woman aged 60-70 years in good health. The V gene is TRBV18, the J gene TRBJ2-5; TRBD1 agrees at 7 bases. The sample comprised blood. The CDR3 spells CASSPEGGGEETQYF. As DNA, the CDR3 is TGTGCCAGCTCACCAGAAGGGGGCGGCGAGGAGACCCAGTACTTC. The full variable domain, in which reference TRBV18 and TRBJ2-5 provide the parts outside the CDR3, is NAGVMQNPRHLVRRRGQEARLRCSPMKGHSHVYWYRQLPEEGLKFMVYLQKENIIDESGMPKERFSAEFPKEGPSILRIQQVVRGDSAAYFCASSPEGGGEETQYFGPGTRLLVL.